One sample yielded the 32 T cell receptor beta chains listed below, sequenced in a study of cytomegalovirus exposure and HLA in healthy donors. Researchers ran the PCR with 60 Vbeta and 13 Jbeta primers. Repertoires were generated with immunoSEQ multiplex PCR, while TCRdb's copy carries only in-frame clones and drops some. The table shows some 190,000 clones, with 82% occurring only once. Sequencing used PBMCs. The receptors derive from a man aged 40-49 years in good health and CMV-seronegative.

This rearrangement joins TRBV9 to TRBJ2-3; 14 bases match TRBD2. This CDR3 is built from 18 residues. Germline V lookup: CDR1 SGDLS, CDR2 YYNGEE. Trimming at V came to 0 bases and at J to 3 bases, leaving 6 bases not matched to a gene. CDR3 protein: CASSVARGLAGETDTQYF. The CDR3 bases are TGTGCCAGCAGCGTAGCTAGGGGACTAGCGGGGGAAACAGATACGCAGTATTTT.

This rearrangement joins TRBV4-1 to TRBJ1-2; D may be TRBD1 (5 bases). The germline V and J ends were trimmed by 1 base and 0 bases, with 18 bases remaining between them. Germline CDR1 reads MGHRA; CDR2 reads YSYEKL. The CDR3 contains 18 residues. The CDR3 sequence is CASSQGRNPGPTNYGYTF. CDR3 DNA sequence: TGCGCCAGCAGCCAAGGTCGCAATCCAGGGCCTACTAACTATGGCTACACCTTC.

The rearrangement joins TRBV27 to TRBJ2-3, with TRBD2 as a possible D gene (6 bases). The germline CDR1 and CDR2 sequences are MNHEY and SMNVEV (reference sequence). This CDR3 region has 15 residues. V lost 6 bases and J 6 bases, leaving 19 bases between the germline ends. DNA for the CDR3: TGTGCCAGCAGCCCCGGGACTCTCCCCTCGGATACGCAGTATTTT. Its translation: CASSPGTLPSDTQYF.

The V gene is TRBV7-9, the J gene TRBJ2-7; 10 bases are a match to TRBD2. The CDR3 extends over 16 amino acids. The V gene end was trimmed by 5 bases and the J gene end by 4 bases; junction bases not matched to a gene: 11. Looked up from germline, CDR1 is SEHNR and CDR2 is FQNEAQ (reference sequence). The CDR3 nucleotides are TGTGCCAGCAGCCCCCCGAGCGGGAGGGCCATGTACGAGCAGTACTTC. This codes for CASSPPSGRAMYEQYF.

This clone was recorded a few times. This sequence joins TRBV28 and TRBJ1-2; D is uncertain. The CDR3 contains 10 residues. Germline CDR1 and CDR2: MDHEN and SYDVKM. V lost 8 bases and J lost 6, with 7 bases in between. CDR3 DNA: TGTGCCAGCGGGAGGGATGGCTACACCTTC. Translated, it gives CASGRDGYTF.

The chain couples TRBV30 to TRBJ2-3, with unresolved D. CDR3 length: 14 amino acids. Germline CDR1 is GTSNPN and CDR2 is SVGIG (reference sequence). V was cut by 1 base and J by 8 bases, with 16 bases left in between. For the CDR3, the DNA is TGTGCCTGGAGTGCCGGGTCCCGGCGAGGTACGCAGTATTTT. Its protein product is CAWSAGSRRGTQYF.

The chain employs TRBV28 and TRBJ2-6, with 7 bases identical to TRBD1. The junction had 13 bases not matched to a gene; V was cut back by 6 bases and J by 2 bases. CDR1 is MDHEN, CDR2 SYDVKM, per germline. The CDR3 extends over 18 amino acids. The CDR3 reads CASRGDRGSTTGANVLTF. The CDR3 DNA reads as TGTGCCAGCAGAGGGGACAGAGGAAGCACCACTGGGGCCAACGTCCTGACTTTC.

The genes are TRBV13 and TRBJ2-7, with D perhaps TRBD2 (5 bases). Deletions cut 4 bases from V and 1 base from J, with 11 bases between. CDR1 is PRHDT and CDR2 is FYEKMQ in the germline V gene (reference sequence). CDR3 length equals 14 residues. The CDR3 DNA follows: TGTGCCAGCAGCTCCGGGATGGGGTCCTACGAGCAGTACTTC. Encoded protein: CASSSGMGSYEQYF.

This chain uses TRBV7-9 with TRBJ1-1; D remains ambiguous. Germline-derived CDR1 and CDR2 are SEHNR and FQNEAQ (reference sequence). Trimming cost V 6 bases and J 1 base, with 9 bases left between them. This CDR3 is 13 amino acids long. Written as DNA, the CDR3 is TGTGCCAGCAGTTATACAGCGAACACTGAAGCTTTCTTT. Translating it yields CASSYTANTEAFF.

V and J are TRBV2 and TRBJ1-1; tentatively, D is TRBD1 (5 bases). Per germline, CDR1 SNHLY and CDR2 FYNNEI. CDR3 length: 14 amino acids. The germline V and J ends were trimmed by 6 bases and 4 bases, with 15 bases remaining between them. DNA of the CDR3: TGTGCCAGCAGCTCACAAGCCGGGGGCACTGAAGCTTTCTTT. This sequence encodes CASSSQAGGTEAFF.

The chain employs TRBV28 and TRBJ2-1, with TRBD1 as a possible D gene (5 bases). The CDR3 spans 15 residues. The V end lost 3 bases, the J end lost 5 bases, and 14 bases lay between the germline ends. Germline V gene data show CDR1 as MDHEN and CDR2 as SYDVKM. The CDR3 protein is CASSFRGLGHNEQFF. CDR3 sequence (DNA): TGTGCCAGCAGTTTTAGGGGCCTCGGCCACAATGAGCAGTTCTTC.

The chain recombines TRBV6-1 with TRBJ1-2; D call uncertain. Germline CDR1 is MNHNS and CDR2 is SASEGT. Trimming took 2 bases from V and 8 from J, leaving 18 bases between them. The CDR3 contains 15 residues. The CDR3 loop is CASSESWAFQSGYTF. CDR3 nucleotide sequence: TGTGCCAGCAGTGAAAGCTGGGCCTTCCAAAGCGGCTACACCTTC.

This clone occurred once. The chain has TRBV5-4 and TRBJ2-5; 11 nucleotides align to TRBD2. Germline CDR1 reads SGHNT; CDR2 reads YYREEE (reference sequence). Trimming at V came to 4 bases and at J to 5 bases, leaving 10 bases not matched to a gene. The CDR3 totals 16 residues. The CDR3 loop is CASSGGLAAQGETQYF. The CDR3, as DNA: TGTGCCAGCAGCGGGGGACTAGCGGCCCAAGGGGAGACCCAGTACTTC.

This chain links TRBV18 with TRBJ1-6; D call uncertain. Deletions cut 0 bases from V and 8 bases from J, with 8 bases between. CDR3 length equals 14 residues. Germline loops: CDR1 KGHSH, CDR2 LQKENI. CDR3 nucleotides: TGTGCCAGCTCACCACCGTACGGTGATTCACCCCTCCACTTT. Protein: CASSPPYGDSPLHF.

The rearrangement joins TRBV7-9 to TRBJ1-4; D is possibly TRBD1 (5 bases). The CDR3 totals 15 residues. The V and J ends lost 1 base and 2 bases respectively, with 8 bases between them. Germline CDR1 is SEHNR and CDR2 is FQNEAQ (reference sequence). CDR3 residues: CASSLDQGTNEKLFF. CDR3 DNA: TGTGCCAGCAGCTTAGATCAGGGTACTAATGAAAAACTGTTTTTT.

This clone turned up a few times. CDR3: CASSYSGGGNTGELFF. For the CDR3, the DNA is TGTGCCAGCAGTTACTCAGGGGGGGGGAACACCGGGGAGCTGTTTTTT. The rearrangement links TRBV6-5 to TRBJ2-2; D perhaps matches TRBD2 (7 bases). The CDR3 sequence is 16 residues long. CDR1 is MNHEY and CDR2 is SVGAGI in the germline V gene. V was shortened by 0 bases and J by 1 base, with 9 bases between the two germline ends.

The chain links TRBV4-3 to TRBJ1-2; weak D call: TRBD1 (6 bases). Trimming took 0 bases from V and 6 from J, leaving 11 bases between them. The germline gives CDR1 LGHNA, CDR2 YSLEER. The CDR3 length is 14 residues. CDR3 DNA sequence: TGCGCCAGCAGCCAAGAGACCAGGGGACATGGCTACACCTTC. This gives the protein CASSQETRGHGYTF.

In DNA, the CDR3 is TGTGCCAGCAGCTTACTTGGGGACAGGCTCCTCTATGGCTACACCTTC. Encoded protein: CASSLLGDRLLYGYTF. J is TRBJ1-2 and V is TRBV7-2, with 8 bases matching TRBD1. The CDR3 length is 16 residues. With V trimmed by 2 bases and J by 4 bases, 9 bases remained unmatched. Germline V gene data show CDR1 as SGHTA and CDR2 as FQGNSA.

This clone came up once. The CDR3: CASSQDWPIGGNQPQHF. In DNA, the CDR3 is TGTGCCAGCAGCCAGGACTGGCCTATTGGCGGCAATCAGCCCCAGCATTTT. This chain joins TRBV4-2 and TRBJ1-5; D gene unclear. The CDR3 consists of 17 residues. V lost 3 bases and J lost 2, with 17 bases in between. CDR1 and CDR2 (germline): LGHNA, YNFKEQ.

Only one count was recorded for this clone. The chain links TRBV6-1 to TRBJ2-2; 7 nucleotides match TRBD2. Germline assignment: CDR1 MNHNS and CDR2 SASEGT. This CDR3 region has 14 residues. Losses at the gene ends were 8 bases for V and 6 bases for J; bases not matched to a gene: 9. The CDR3, as DNA: TGTGCCAGCGCCACTCCCGGGGGGTCCGGGGAGCTGTTTTTT. This codes for CASATPGGSGELFF.

The rearrangement uses TRBV11-3 and TRBJ2-5, with a weak D call TRBD2 (6 bases). Trimming cost V 6 bases and J 0 bases, with 11 bases left between them. Germline CDR1 reads SGHNT; CDR2 reads YENEEA. CDR3 length: 14 residues. CDR3 nucleotide sequence: TGTGCCAGCAGACGACGGGACTACCAAGAGACCCAGTACTTC. This encodes CASRRRDYQETQYF.

The chain employs TRBV12-5 and TRBJ2-3, with D perhaps matching TRBD2 (5 bases). The CDR3 length is 14 residues. V was pared by 5 bases and J by 0 bases, with 9 bases between. From germline, CDR1 is LGHNT and CDR2 FRNRAP. CDR3 bases: TGTGCTAGTGGTCCGCCGGGGAGCACAGATACGCAGTATTTT. This translates into CASGPPGSTDTQYF. Full variable domain (remainder filled in from reference TRBV12-5 and TRBJ2-3): DARVTQTPRHKVTEMGQEVTMRCQPILGHNTVFWYRQTMMQGLELLAYFRNRAPLDDSGMPKDRFSAEMPDATLATLKIQPSEPRDSAVYFCASGPPGSTDTQYFGPGTRLTVL.

The chain joins TRBV29-1 to TRBJ1-2; TRBD1 matches at 7 bases. This CDR3 is 13 amino acids long. CDR1 and CDR2 from the germline V gene are SQVTM and ANQGSEA. V lost 4 bases, J lost 8 bases, and 10 bases stayed unmatched. This CDR3 reads CSVGRQGGRGYTF. The CDR3 coding sequence is TGCAGCGTTGGCAGACAGGGAGGAAGGGGCTACACCTTC.

V is TRBV7-9 and J is TRBJ2-5, with 8 nucleotides matching TRBD1. The end of the DNA is better explained by TRBJ2-7, so the J call may be wrong. The CDR3 is made up of 15 amino acids. Germline CDR1 is SEHNR and CDR2 is FQNEAQ (reference sequence). The CDR3 nucleotides read TGTGCCAGCAGCTCCCTGGGACAGGTTAACTACGAGCAGTACTTC. Protein sequence: CASSSLGQVNYEQYF.

This clone has only one observation. The chain couples TRBV7-2 to TRBJ1-4; possibly TRBD1 for D (5 bases). Between the trimmed V and J ends, which lost 4 bases and 1 base, there was a span of 7 bases. Germline V lookup: CDR1 SGHTA, CDR2 FQGNSA. The CDR3 length is 14 residues. The CDR3 coding sequence is TGTGCCAGCAGCTCTGACAGAACTAATGAAAAACTGTTTTTT. It specifies CASSSDRTNEKLFF.

The chain couples TRBV7-8 to TRBJ1-2, with 7 bases fitting TRBD1. CDR1 is SGHVS, CDR2 FQNEAQ, per germline. The ends lost 5 bases at V and 2 bases at J; junction bases unmatched: 2. The CDR3 covers 13 residues. CDR3 DNA sequence: TGTGCCAGCAGCCGGGACAGAAACTATGGCTACACCTTC. This encodes CASSRDRNYGYTF.

V usage is TRBV19 and J usage is TRBJ2-3; D is perhaps TRBD2 (5 bases). Germline V gene sequence: CDR1 LNHDA, CDR2 SQIVND (reference sequence). Trimming took off 8 bases at V and 4 bases at J, with 13 bases between the two ends. The CDR3 runs 13 residues. The CDR3 is CASRDGVPDTQYF. The CDR3 DNA reads TGTGCCAGTCGGGATGGGGTCCCAGATACGCAGTATTTT. Full variable domain (outside the CDR3, taken from reference TRBV19 and TRBJ2-3): DGGITQSPKYLFRKEGQNVTLSCEQNLNHDAMYWYRQDPGQGLRLIYYSQIVNDFQKGDIAEGYSVSREKKESFPLTVTSAQKNPTAFYLCASRDGVPDTQYFGPGTRLTVL.

V gene TRBV29-1 combines with J gene TRBJ1-2; 10 nucleotides line up with TRBD1. The CDR3 sequence is 13 residues long. Germline V CDR1 and CDR2: SQVTM, ANQGSEA. V lost 7 bases and J lost 4; bases outside the gene matches: 6. The CDR3 reads CSGGTGDGYGYTF. The CDR3 DNA reads TGCAGCGGTGGGACAGGGGACGGCTATGGCTACACCTTC.

This clone was counted once. This sequence joins TRBV11-2 and TRBJ1-4; possibly TRBD1 for D (6 bases). CDR3 size: 15 residues. CDR1 SGHAT and CDR2 FQNNGV come from the germline V gene. Trimming removed 2 bases at V and 5 bases at J, with 12 bases between. The CDR3 DNA reads as TGTGCCAGCAGCTTATCCGGACAGTTCAATGAAAAACTGTTTTTT. Translating it yields CASSLSGQFNEKLFF.

The rearrangement links TRBV28 to TRBJ2-7; a possible D gene is TRBD2 (6 bases). Germline V lookup: CDR1 MDHEN, CDR2 SYDVKM. Between the trimmed V and J ends, which lost 4 bases and 4 bases, there was a span of 11 bases. The CDR3 consists of 13 residues. CDR3 amino acids: CASSYGRAYEQYF. The CDR3 region has the DNA TGTGCCAGCAGTTACGGGAGAGCTTACGAGCAGTACTTC.

The CDR3 DNA sequence: TGTGCCTGGAGTTCCGGACAAGATAATTCACCCCTCCACTTT. Residues: CAWSSGQDNSPLHF. This chain joins TRBV30 and TRBJ1-6; possible D gene TRBD1, 5 bases. Trimming left V 2 bases short and J 5 bases short, with 10 bases between. The CDR3 spans 14 residues. Germline lookup yields CDR1 GTSNPN and CDR2 SVGIG (reference sequence).

The count of this clone is one. This chain connects TRBV28 to TRBJ2-7; 9 bases are a match to TRBD2. The trim removed 8 bases at V and 2 bases at J, leaving 10 bases unmatched. The germline V gene encodes CDR1 MDHEN and CDR2 SYDVKM. The CDR3 spans 15 residues. CDR3: CASQLPASGAYEQYF. The DNA of the CDR3 is TGTGCCAGCCAACTTCCCGCTAGCGGGGCCTACGAGCAGTACTTC. Filled out from reference TRBV28 and TRBJ2-7, the complete variable domain reads DVKVTQSSRYLVKRTGEKVFLECVQDMDHENMFWYRQDPGLGLRLIYFSYDVKMKEKGDIPEGYSVSREKKERFSLILESASTNQTSMYLCASQLPASGAYEQYFGPGTRLTVT.